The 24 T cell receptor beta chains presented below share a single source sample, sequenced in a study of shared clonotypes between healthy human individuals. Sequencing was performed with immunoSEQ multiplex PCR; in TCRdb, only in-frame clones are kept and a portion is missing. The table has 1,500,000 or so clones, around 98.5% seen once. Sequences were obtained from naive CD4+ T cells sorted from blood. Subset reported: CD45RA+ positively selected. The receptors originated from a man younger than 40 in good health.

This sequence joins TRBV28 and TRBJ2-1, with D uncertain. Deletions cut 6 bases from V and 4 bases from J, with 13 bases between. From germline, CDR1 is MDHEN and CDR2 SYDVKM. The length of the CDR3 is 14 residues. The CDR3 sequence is CASRESGGYNEQFF. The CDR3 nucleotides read TGTGCCAGCAGGGAAAGTGGCGGATACAATGAGCAGTTCTTC.

CDR3 in amino acids: CASDGKGLGTDTQYF. For the CDR3, the DNA is TGTGCCAGCGACGGAAAAGGGTTGGGCACAGATACGCAGTATTTT. The chain is built from TRBV7-9 and TRBJ2-3; no clear D gene. CDR1 and CDR2 (germline): SEHNR, FQNEAQ (reference sequence). This CDR3 has 15 amino acids. With 8 bases removed from V and 1 base from J, the gap between germline ends came to 16 bases. Looking up the rest from reference TRBV7-9 and TRBJ2-3 gives the full variable domain: DTGVSQNPRHKITKRGQNVTFRCDPISEHNRLYWYRQTLGQGPEFLTYFQNEAQLEKSRLLSDRFSAERPKGSFSTLEIQRTEQGDSAMYLCASDGKGLGTDTQYFGPGTRLTVL.

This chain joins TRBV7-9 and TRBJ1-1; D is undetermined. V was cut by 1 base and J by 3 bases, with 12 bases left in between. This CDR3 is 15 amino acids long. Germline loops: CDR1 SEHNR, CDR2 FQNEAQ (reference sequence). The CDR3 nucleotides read TGTGCCAGCAGCTTAGGTTGGAAGCCGGACACTGAAGCTTTCTTT. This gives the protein CASSLGWKPDTEAFF.

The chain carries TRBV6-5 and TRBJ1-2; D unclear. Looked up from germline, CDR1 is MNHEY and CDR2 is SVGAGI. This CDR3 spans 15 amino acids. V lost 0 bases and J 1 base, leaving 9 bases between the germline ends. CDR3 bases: TGTGCCAGCAGTTACTCGACTTTCTTTAACTATGGCTACACCTTC. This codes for CASSYSTFFNYGYTF.

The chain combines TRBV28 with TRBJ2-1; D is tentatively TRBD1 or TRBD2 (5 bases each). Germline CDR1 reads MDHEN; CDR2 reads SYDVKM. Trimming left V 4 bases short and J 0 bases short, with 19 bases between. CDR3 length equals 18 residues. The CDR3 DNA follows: TGTGCCAGCAGTTCCATCCCCGGGGCGGATGACTCCTACAATGAGCAGTTCTTC. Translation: CASSSIPGADDSYNEQFF.

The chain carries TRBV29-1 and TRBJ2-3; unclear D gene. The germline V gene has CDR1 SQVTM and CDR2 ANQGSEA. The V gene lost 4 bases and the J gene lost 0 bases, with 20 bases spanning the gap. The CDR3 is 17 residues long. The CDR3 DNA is TGCAGCGTTGTCCCGGAACGTAGTAGAACTAGCACAGATACGCAGTATTTT. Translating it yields CSVVPERSRTSTDTQYF.

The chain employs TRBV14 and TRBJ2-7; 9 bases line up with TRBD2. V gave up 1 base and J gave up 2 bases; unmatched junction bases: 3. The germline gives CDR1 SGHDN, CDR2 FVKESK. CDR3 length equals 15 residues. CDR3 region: CASSQGREGPYEQYF. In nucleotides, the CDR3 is TGTGCCAGCAGCCAAGGGCGGGAGGGCCCCTACGAGCAGTACTTC.

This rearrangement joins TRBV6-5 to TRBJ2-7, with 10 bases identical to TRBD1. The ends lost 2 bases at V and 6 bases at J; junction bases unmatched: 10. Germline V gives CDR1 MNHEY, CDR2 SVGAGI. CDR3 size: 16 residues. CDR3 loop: CASSYPTGGGRGEQYF. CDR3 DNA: TGTGCCAGCAGTTACCCGACAGGGGGCGGCCGCGGCGAGCAGTACTTC.

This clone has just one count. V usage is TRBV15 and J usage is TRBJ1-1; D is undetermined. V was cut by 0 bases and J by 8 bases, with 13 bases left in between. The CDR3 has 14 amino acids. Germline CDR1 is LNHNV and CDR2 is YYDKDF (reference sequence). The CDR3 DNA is TGTGCCACCAGCAGAGATCTATTAGGGCTCGAAGCTTTCTTT. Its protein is CATSRDLLGLEAFF.

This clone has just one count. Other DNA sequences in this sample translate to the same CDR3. CDR3 sequence: CASSIGQGGNQPQHF. The CDR3 DNA reads as TGTGCCAGTAGTATTGGGCAGGGTGGTAATCAGCCCCAGCATTTT. The chain links TRBV19 to TRBJ1-5, with D maybe TRBD1 (5 bases). The germline V gene has CDR1 LNHDA and CDR2 SQIVND (reference sequence). The CDR3 consists of 15 residues. Trimming took off 3 bases at V and 4 bases at J, with 13 bases between the two ends.

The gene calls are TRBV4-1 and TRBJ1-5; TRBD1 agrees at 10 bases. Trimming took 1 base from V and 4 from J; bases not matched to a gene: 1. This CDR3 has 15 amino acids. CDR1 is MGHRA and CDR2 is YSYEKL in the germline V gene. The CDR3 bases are TGCGCCAGCAGCCAAGCGGGACAGGGGAATCAGCCCCAGCATTTT. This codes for CASSQAGQGNQPQHF.

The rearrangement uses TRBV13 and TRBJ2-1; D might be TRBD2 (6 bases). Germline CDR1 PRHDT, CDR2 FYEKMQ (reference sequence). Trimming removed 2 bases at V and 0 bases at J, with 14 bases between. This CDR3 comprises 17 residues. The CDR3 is CASSLIALGSSYNEQFF. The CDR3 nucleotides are TGTGCCAGCAGCTTAATTGCCCTCGGGAGCTCCTACAATGAGCAGTTCTTC.

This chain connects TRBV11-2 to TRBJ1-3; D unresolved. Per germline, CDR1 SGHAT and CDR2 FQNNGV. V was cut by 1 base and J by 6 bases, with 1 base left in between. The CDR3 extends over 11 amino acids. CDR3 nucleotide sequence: TGTGCCAGCAGCTTAGCAAACACCATATATTTT. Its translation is CASSLANTIYF. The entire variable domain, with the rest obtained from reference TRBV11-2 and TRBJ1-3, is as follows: EAGVAQSPRYKIIEKRQSVAFWCNPISGHATLYWYQQILGQGPKLLIQFQNNGVVDDSQLPKDRFSAERLKGVDSTLKIQPAKLEDSAVYLCASSLANTIYFGEGSWLTVV.

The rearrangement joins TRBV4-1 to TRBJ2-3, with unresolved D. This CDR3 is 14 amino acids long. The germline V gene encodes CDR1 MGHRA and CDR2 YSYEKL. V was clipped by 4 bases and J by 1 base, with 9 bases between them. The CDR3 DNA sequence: TGCGCCAGCAGCCCGCTAATGGGCACAGATACGCAGTATTTT. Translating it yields CASSPLMGTDTQYF.

The CDR3 sequence is CASSLSWSGNTIYF. The CDR3 nucleotides read TGTGCCAGCAGTTTGTCATGGTCTGGAAACACCATATATTTT. The chain employs TRBV27 and TRBJ1-3; D is undetermined. Between the trimmed V and J ends, which lost 3 bases and 1 base, there was a span of 7 bases. Germline CDR1 reads MNHEY; CDR2 reads SMNVEV (reference sequence). The length of the CDR3 is 14 residues.

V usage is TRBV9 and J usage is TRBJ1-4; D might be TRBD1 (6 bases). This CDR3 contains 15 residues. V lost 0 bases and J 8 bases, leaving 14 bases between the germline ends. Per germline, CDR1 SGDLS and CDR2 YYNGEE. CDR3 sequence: CASSVEGVSGEKLFF. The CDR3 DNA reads TGTGCCAGCAGCGTAGAGGGGGTATCGGGAGAAAAACTGTTTTTT.

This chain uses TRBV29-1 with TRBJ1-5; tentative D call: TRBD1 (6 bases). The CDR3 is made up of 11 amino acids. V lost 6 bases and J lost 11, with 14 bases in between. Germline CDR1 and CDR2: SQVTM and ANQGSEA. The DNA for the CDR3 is TGCAGCGTCACAGGGAATGGTGCCCAGCATTTT. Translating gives CSVTGNGAQHF.

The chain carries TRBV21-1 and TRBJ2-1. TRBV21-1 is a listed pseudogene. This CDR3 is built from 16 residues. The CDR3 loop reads CASRIPWVIPYNEQFF. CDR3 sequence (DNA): TGTGCCAGCAGAATTCCGTGGGTCATCCCCTACAATGAGCAGTTCTTC.

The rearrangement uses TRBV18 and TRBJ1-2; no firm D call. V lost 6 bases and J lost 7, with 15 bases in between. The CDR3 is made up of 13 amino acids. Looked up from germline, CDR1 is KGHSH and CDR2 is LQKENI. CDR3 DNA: TGTGCCAGCTCGCTCGTAGATCTCCTTGGCTACACCTTC. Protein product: CASSLVDLLGYTF.

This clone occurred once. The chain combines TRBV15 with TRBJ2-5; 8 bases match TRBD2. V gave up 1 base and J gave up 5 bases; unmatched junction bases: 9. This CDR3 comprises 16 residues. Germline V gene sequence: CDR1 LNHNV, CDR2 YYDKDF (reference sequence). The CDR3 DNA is TGTGCCACCAGCAGAGTAGCGGGACTAGGCCTGGAGACCCAGTACTTC. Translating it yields CATSRVAGLGLETQYF.

The CDR3 DNA follows: TGTGCCAGCAGAGCTAACGGGGGCTATGGCTACACCTTC. Translation gives CASRANGGYGYTF. The chain has TRBV28 and TRBJ1-2; the D gene is possibly TRBD1 (5 bases). The CDR3 sequence is 13 residues long. V was clipped by 6 bases and J by 4 bases, with 12 bases between them. The germline V gene encodes CDR1 MDHEN and CDR2 SYDVKM.

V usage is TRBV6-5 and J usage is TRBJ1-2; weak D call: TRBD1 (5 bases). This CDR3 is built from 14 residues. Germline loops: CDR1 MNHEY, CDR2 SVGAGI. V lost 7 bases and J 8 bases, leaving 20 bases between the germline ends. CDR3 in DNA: TGTGCCAGCACCCTAAGAAAAGGGGCGAAAGGCTACACCTTC. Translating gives CASTLRKGAKGYTF.

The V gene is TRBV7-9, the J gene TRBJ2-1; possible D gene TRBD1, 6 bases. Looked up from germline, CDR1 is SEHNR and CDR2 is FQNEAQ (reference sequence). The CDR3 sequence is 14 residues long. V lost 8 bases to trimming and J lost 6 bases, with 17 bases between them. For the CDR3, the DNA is TGTGCCAGCTCAGAGGGAAGGGGGAGCAATGAGCAGTTCTTC. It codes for CASSEGRGSNEQFF.

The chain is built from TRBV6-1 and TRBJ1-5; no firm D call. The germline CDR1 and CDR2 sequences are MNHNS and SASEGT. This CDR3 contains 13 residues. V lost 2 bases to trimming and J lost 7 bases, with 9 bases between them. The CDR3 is CASSESGFQPQHF. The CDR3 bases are TGTGCCAGCAGTGAATCGGGTTTCCAGCCCCAGCATTTT.